The present entry profiles one TCR beta chain with its context. This clonotype showed up many times. Its cognate antigen has yet to be identified. No base-level quality is on record; no much larger clone is a single base apart. The library was obtained by RT-PCR. Sequencing was performed on an Illumina HiSeq 2500. The public reads were quality trimmed at Q25 with fastp and then assembled into clones with MiXCR by TCRdb, keeping productive beta chains. Rows are combined by CDR3 protein, so each entry shows the most common genes and DNA. The sample contains under 850,000 distinct CDR3 sequences, around 20% of them found a single time. About a tenth of the sample comes from the top ten. The entry originates in a study of response to subunit inactivated influenza vaccine (dated by TCRdb to about 2018). In terms of the full investigation: Deep quantitative T cell receptor repertoire profiling was used in the study to track responses to a trivalent subunit inactivated influenza vaccine. The full study reports these points: The authors proposed that each seasonal influenza vaccination may bring in only a limited number of new T cells.

Trimming costs V 0 bases and J 0 bases, and their ends lie 15 bases apart. CDR1 and CDR2 are drawn from the germline V gene: LGHNA, YSLEER. The CDR3 spans 19 residues, from the cysteine through the phenylalanine. Just CDR3 DNA is preserved here, 57 bases in frame from base 1. The source material was PBMCs from blood, sampled about 5 days after vaccination. The sequence was collected from a man aged 45 to 65 who received an inactivated influenza vaccine. Donor details come from another sample of the same person, matched by shared clones. This chain joins TRBV4-3 to TRBJ2-6, with a tentative D call of TRBD1 or TRBD2, each matching 5 bases. This receptor carries the CDR3 CASSQETGRSFSGANVLTF. The nucleotide sequence reads as follows: TGCGCCAGCAGCCAAGAGACGGGGCGGAGTTTCTCTGGGGCCAACGTCCTGACTTTC.